The entry that follows covers one T cell receptor (beta chain) sequence. The data belong to a study of blood T cell repertoires in COVID-19. Study summary: Sites across the United States, Italy and Spain contributed samples from acute and convalescent COVID-19. PBMCs, B-cell-depleted T cells, or T cells were the source of the cDNA or gDNA that made up the material.

How the authors handled the data: Scientists estimated how many nucleated cells there were by amplifying reference gene primers. The table came from immunoSEQ multiplex PCR; TCRdb's copy has only in-frame clones and leaves some out. V, J and clone size derive from that table, while D and trimming were established from the DNA sequence. The top ten clones hold 4.5% to 6% of a sample with 290,000 or so clones, approximately 85% of them seen once. What was sequenced was peripheral blood. The clonotype comes from a man aged 45-60 years with active or convalescent COVID-19.

This CDR3 reads CASSFQGDYQPQHF. In nucleotides, the CDR3 is TGTGCCAGCAGCTTCCAGGGTGATTATCAGCCCCAGCATTTT. This chain uses TRBV7-8 with TRBJ1-5; a weak D match, TRBD1 (5 bases). The CDR3 length is 14 residues. The germline CDR1 and CDR2 sequences are SGHVS and FQNEAQ. Trimming cost V 3 bases and J 5 bases, with 11 bases left between them.